The entry below describes one T cell receptor beta chain. This clone was detected only once. Its antigen remains unidentified. No qualities accompany the bases; no much larger clone lies one base away. The sample comes from a study of control samples from healthy donors and cancer patients (dated by TCRdb to the early 2020s). V is pared back by 8 bases and J by 6 bases, with 13 bases lying between the germline termini. The CDR3 measures 13 amino acids from cysteine to phenylalanine. Just CDR3 DNA is preserved here, 39 bases in frame from base 1. From the germline V gene, CDR1 is MNHEY and CDR2 is SVGAGI. The protocol used for the library was the immunoSEQ multiplex PCR assay. TCRdb limited this immuneACCESS table to in-frame rearrangements with V and J called. A share of clones is missing; checked studies link under half to unresolved V genes, and the rest is unexplained. In all, the sample holds around 76,000 clones, and about 93% of those were seen once. The ten largest account for more than 5.5% of the sample.

This TCR came from a woman in her 40s in good health. Material: blood. The chain links TRBV6-5 with TRBJ2-2, and possibly TRBD2, on 6 matching bases. The nucleotide sequence is TGTGCCAGCCGGGACCGGAGGGCCGGGGAGCTGTTTTTT. Its translation reads: CASRDRRAGELFF.